This TCR beta chain stems from a study of blood T cell repertoires in COVID-19. In the study overall: Sources were T cells, B-cell-depleted T cells, or PBMCs; the material itself was cDNA or gDNA.

In terms of age and location, participants ranged from about 18 to 90 years and lived in about 25 US areas. Resolution of symptoms, clearance, or two negative PCRs was present in recovered Cohort 3 donors. Method: immunoSEQ multiplex PCR; TCRdb's copy keeps in-frame clones and lacks some. The repertoire includes approximately 240,000 clones, about nine tenths of them detected once, and under 2.5% sits in the top ten. CDR3 length: 15 residues. Germline trimming cut 5 bases from V and 5 bases from J; bases unmatched to any gene: 11. In germline, CDR1 is MDHEN, CDR2 SYDVKM. The sequence derives from a woman younger than 35 who had recovered from COVID-19. Specimen: PBMCs or T cells enriched from blood (not recorded which). This rearrangement joins TRBV28 to TRBJ2-5; 7 bases are shared with TRBD1. The CDR3 nucleotides are TGTGCCAGCAGTACAATAGACAGGGACGGCGAGACCCAGTACTTC. Its translation: CASSTIDRDGETQYF.